This record covers a single T cell receptor beta chain. The antigen is not known. This sample was taken from a study of cytomegalovirus exposure and HLA in healthy donors. Regarding the study as a whole: Cytomegalovirus-associated status was assigned to some 160 TCR beta chains.

Vbeta (60) and Jbeta (13) primers were used in the PCR. As processed by the authors: Per a later analysis, the number of unique TCR beta chains was some 82 million, of which 9 million to 14 million were shared. The repertoire was sequenced with immunoSEQ multiplex PCR; TCRdb's copy has only in-frame clones and lacks some. From that table come the V and J calls and clone size; the DNA was used to work out D and trimming. This table holds around 140,000 clones, 70% to 80% found once. The V and J ends lost 4 bases and 0 bases respectively, with 11 bases between them. Germline values: CDR1 SGHRS, CDR2 YFSETQ. The CDR3 contains 15 residues.

The V gene is TRBV5-1, the J gene TRBJ2-1, with D possibly matching TRBD1 (6 bases). The sample taken for sequencing was PBMCs. This TCR was sampled from a woman aged 55-75 years in good health and CMV-seronegative. The CDR3 here is CASSLGQNSYNEQFF. The CDR3 DNA is TGCGCCAGCAGCCTCGGACAGAACTCCTACAATGAGCAGTTCTTC.